Described below is a single T cell receptor (beta chain) sequence and its context. This specimen belongs to a study of T cell changes during pregnancy in multiple sclerosis. The table came from immunoSEQ multiplex PCR; TCRdb's copy has only in-frame clones and leaves some out. The sample has 45,000 to 65,000 clones, under 95% seen once. The TCR was taken from a female donor with multiple sclerosis, enrolled in a pregnancy study. Sequencing was performed on CD8+ T cells from peripheral blood mononuclear cells, taken in the third trimester of pregnancy.

CDR3 nucleotide sequence: TGTGCCAGCAGCGAGAGGGCCGGGGAGCTGTTTTTT. It encodes CASSERAGELFF. The J gene is TRBJ2-2, the V gene TRBV9; D may be TRBD2 (5 bases). The CDR3 is 12 amino acids. V was shortened by 3 bases and J by 6 bases, with 6 bases between the two germline ends. Germline V gene data show CDR1 as SGDLS and CDR2 as YYNGEE.